These T cell receptor beta chains were read from a single sample in a study of CD8 T cells in ankylosing spondylitis. One entry per CDR3 protein, called by TCRdb with MiXCR from the 5' RACE reads. The table includes 250,000 to 300,000 distinct CDR3 sequences, about 19% detected once. The specimen sequenced was blood, either unsorted or a sorted T cell fraction (not recorded which). Receptors were obtained from a male donor with ankylosing spondylitis or in good health (not recorded which). The CDR3 runs from the conserved cysteine through the conserved F or W. D genes are given only for firm matches. Size is omitted from some rows. Given values are once, few, many or a class for expanded clones.

d_call	clone_size	v_call	j_call	cdr3_aa	cdr3_nt
TRBD2	many	TRBV6-1	TRBJ2-5	CASSPLAGGYQETQYF	TGTGCCAGCAGTCCCCTAGCGGGAGGGTACCAAGAGACCCAGTACTTC
-	-	TRBV9	TRBJ1-3	CASSPAGVFGNTIYF	TGTGCCAGCAGCCCCGCTGGGGTTTTTGGAAACACCATATATTTT
TRBD1	-	TRBV6-1	TRBJ2-5	CASSDGTGRETQYF	TGTGCCAGCAGCGACGGGACAGGGAGAGAGACCCAGTACTTC
-	-	TRBV10-3	TRBJ1-2	CAISEMAGHGYTF	TGTGCCATCAGTGAGATGGCCGGCCATGGCTACACCTTC
-	-	TRBV3-1	TRBJ2-5	CASSLLAETQYF	TGTGCCAGCAGCCTTCTCGCGGAGACCCAGTACTTC
-	few	TRBV9	TRBJ1-6	CASSVGGDSPLHF	TGTGCCAGCAGCGTAGGGGGGGATTCACCCCTCCACTTT
-	few	TRBV3-1	TRBJ1-2	CASSQEPDSNYGYTF	TGTGCCAGCAGCCAAGAGCCAGATAGCAACTATGGCTACACCTTC
-	-	TRBV12-3/TRBV12-4	TRBJ2-1	CASSFQVLEQFF	TGTGCCAGCAGTTTCCAGGTTCTAGAGCAGTTCTTC
-	many	TRBV5-1	TRBJ2-5	CASSFQGWETQYF	TGCGCCAGCAGCTTCCAGGGATGGGAGACCCAGTACTTC
-	-	TRBV7-3	TRBJ1-6	CASSLTNQANSPLHF	TGTGCCAGCAGCTTAACGAATCAGGCTAATTCACCCCTCCACTTT
TRBD2	-	TRBV7-8	TRBJ2-1	CASSLAWSSGSSTYNEQFF	TGTGCCAGCAGCTTAGCGTGGTCTAGCGGGAGTTCGACCTACAATGAGCAGTTCTTC
-	few	TRBV15	TRBJ1-4	CATSRDLQGGEKLFF	TGTGCCACCAGCAGAGATCTCCAGGGTGGTGAAAAACTGTTTTTT
-	-	TRBV9	TRBJ2-3	CASSGSWLGGGADTQYF	TGTGCCAGCAGCGGTTCCTGGTTGGGGGGGGGCGCAGATACGCAGTATTTT
TRBD2	few	TRBV4-1	TRBJ2-2	CASSQDPGLAGGQNTGELFF	TGCGCCAGCAGCCAAGACCCGGGACTAGCGGGAGGCCAGAATACCGGGGAGCTGTTTTTT
-	few	TRBV24-1	TRBJ2-1	CATSDLYNEQFF	TGTGCCACCAGTGATTTGTACAATGAGCAGTTCTTC
-	-	TRBV12-3/TRBV12-4	TRBJ2-3	CASSSATADTQYF	TGTGCCAGCAGCTCAGCTACAGCAGATACGCAGTATTTT
TRBD2	-	TRBV20-1	TRBJ2-2	CSARTSGSSGGELFF	TGCAGTGCAAGGACTAGCGGGAGTTCAGGCGGGGAGCTGTTTTTT
-	-	TRBV5-5	TRBJ2-1	CASSQTQSSYNKQFF	TGTGCCAGCAGCCAAACTCAGAGCTCCTACAATAAGCAGTTCTTC
-	many	TRBV12-3/TRBV12-4	TRBJ1-4	CASSPFPDLKLFF	TGTGCCAGCAGTCCATTCCCAGACCTGAAACTGTTTTTT
-	many	TRBV9	TRBJ1-1	CASSPIHGGNTEAFF	TGTGCCAGCAGCCCCATTCACGGAGGAAACACTGAAGCTTTCTTT
-	few	TRBV3-1	TRBJ2-3	CASSQDLGSGTDTQYF	TGTGCCAGCAGCCAAGATCTCGGAAGCGGCACAGATACGCAGTATTTT
-	few	TRBV5-6	TRBJ1-1	CASSLAWDPNTEAFF	TGTGCCAGCAGCTTGGCATGGGATCCGAACACTGAAGCTTTCTTT
TRBD2	-	TRBV27	TRBJ2-3	CASSLSASGLTDTQYF	TGTGCCAGCAGTTTATCCGCTAGCGGTCTCACAGATACGCAGTATTTT
-	once	TRBV6-1	TRBJ1-5	CASSHGQLSNQPQHF	TGTGCCAGCAGCCACGGACAGCTTAGCAATCAGCCCCAGCATTTT
-	few	TRBV20-1	TRBJ2-5	CSARVGSRETQYF	TGCAGTGCTAGAGTAGGTTCCCGGGAGACCCAGTACTTC
-	many	TRBV29-1	TRBJ2-1	CSGEGRGNEQFF	TGCAGCGGAGAAGGACGAGGCAATGAGCAGTTCTTC
TRBD2	once	TRBV6-1	TRBJ2-3	CASSAGLAGHKVSDTQYF	TGTGCCAGCAGCGCGGGACTAGCGGGTCACAAGGTCTCAGATACGCAGTATTTT
TRBD1	many	TRBV29-1	TRBJ2-5	CSVGGTGNNQETQYF	TGCAGCGTTGGGGGGACAGGGAACAACCAAGAGACCCAGTACTTC
TRBD2	many	TRBV12-3/TRBV12-4	TRBJ2-2	CASRELAGLNTGELFF	TGTGCCAGCAGGGAGCTAGCGGGGCTTAACACCGGGGAGCTGTTTTTT
-	-	TRBV3-1	TRBJ1-5	CASSLQNQPQHF	TGTGCCAGCAGCCTCCAGAATCAGCCCCAGCATTTT
TRBD2	few	TRBV5-1	TRBJ2-5	CASRATSGGLQETQYF	TGCGCCAGCAGGGCTACTAGCGGAGGACTACAAGAGACCCAGTACTTC
TRBD2	-	TRBV9	TRBJ2-3	CASSVEGLAGGQRQYF	TGTGCCAGCAGCGTAGAGGGACTAGCGGGGGGGCAGAGGCAGTATTTT
-	many	TRBV9	TRBJ2-5	CASSAHLGGETQYF	TGTGCCAGCAGCGCCCACCTCGGGGGAGAGACCCAGTACTTC
-	-	TRBV7-9	TRBJ2-5	CASSHGTLFRETQYF	TGTGCCAGCAGCCATGGGACATTATTCCGAGAGACCCAGTACTTC
TRBD2	few	TRBV27	TRBJ2-2	CASSLSPSGRTGELFF	TGTGCCAGCAGTTTATCCCCTAGCGGAAGAACCGGGGAGCTGTTTTTT
-	-	TRBV7-2	TRBJ1-1	CASSLRQGGPNTEAFF	TGTGCCAGCAGCTTACGCCAAGGGGGGCCGAACACTGAAGCTTTCTTT
-	once	TRBV5-1	TRBJ1-3	CASSWGPNGHGNTIYF	TGCGCCAGCAGCTGGGGACCTAATGGCCATGGAAACACCATATATTTT
-	-	TRBV5-1	TRBJ2-3	CASSLGGREDTQYF	TGCGCCAGCAGCTTGGGGGGGCGCGAAGATACGCAGTATTTT
-	-	TRBV5-1	TRBJ1-1	CASSLVGADTEAFF	TGCGCCAGCAGCTTGGTGGGGGCGGACACTGAAGCTTTCTTT
TRBD1	few	TRBV3-1	TRBJ1-2	CASSLRQGLNYGYTF	TGTGCCAGCAGCCTCCGACAGGGCCTTAACTATGGCTACACCTTC
TRBD1	many	TRBV5-1	TRBJ2-5	CASSSGQGVETQYF	TGTGCCAGCAGCTCGGGACAGGGGGTAGAGACCCAGTACTTC
TRBD1	-	TRBV12-3/TRBV12-4	TRBJ2-5	CASSLLTGGETQYF	TGTGCCAGCAGTTTGCTGACAGGGGGAGAGACCCAGTACTTC
-	-	TRBV20-1	TRBJ1-1	CSATPAGKMNTEAFF	TGCAGTGCTACCCCGGCTGGGAAAATGAACACTGAAGCTTTCTTT
TRBD1	few	TRBV5-1	TRBJ2-1	CASSLAIQGSVNEQFF	TGCGCCAGCAGCTTGGCCATACAGGGGTCCGTCAATGAGCAGTTCTTC
-	few	TRBV28	TRBJ1-1	CASSPPRREAFF	TGTGCCAGCAGCCCCCCCCGTAGAGAAGCTTTCTTT